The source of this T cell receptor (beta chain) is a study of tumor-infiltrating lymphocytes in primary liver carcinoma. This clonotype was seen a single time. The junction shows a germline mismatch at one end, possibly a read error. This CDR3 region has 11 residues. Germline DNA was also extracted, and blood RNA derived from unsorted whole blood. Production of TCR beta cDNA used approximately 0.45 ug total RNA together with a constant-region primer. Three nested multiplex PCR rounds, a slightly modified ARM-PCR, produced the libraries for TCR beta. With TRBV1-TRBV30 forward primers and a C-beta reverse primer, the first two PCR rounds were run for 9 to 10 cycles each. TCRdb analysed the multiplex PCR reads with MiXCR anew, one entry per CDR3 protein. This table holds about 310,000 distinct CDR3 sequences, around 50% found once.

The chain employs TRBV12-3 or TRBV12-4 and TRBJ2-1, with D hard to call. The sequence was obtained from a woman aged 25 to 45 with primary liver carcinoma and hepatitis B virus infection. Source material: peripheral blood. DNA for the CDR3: TGTGCCAGAGCCCTGGGAAATGGGCAGTTCTTC. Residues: CARALGNGQFF.